One and the same sample provided the 26 T cell receptor beta chains below, sequenced in a study of cytomegalovirus exposure and HLA in healthy donors. 60 Vbeta and 13 Jbeta primers were used in PCR. Only in-frame clones appear in the TCRdb table, and some are missing; sequencing was by immunoSEQ multiplex PCR. The sample includes some 170,000 clones, around a tenth of them seen just once. Source material: PBMCs. These receptors were collected from a woman aged 30 to 39 in good health and CMV-seropositive.

V gene TRBV7-8 combines with J gene TRBJ2-2, with D perhaps TRBD2 (6 bases). Trimming pared 8 bases from V and 0 bases from J, leaving 10 bases between. The germline V gene has CDR1 SGHVS and CDR2 FQNEAQ. This CDR3 comprises 14 residues. The CDR3 loop reads CASLQRANTGELFF. The DNA of the CDR3 is TGTGCCAGCCTCCAGCGGGCGAACACCGGGGAGCTGTTTTTT.

This clone came up a few times. V and J are TRBV15 and TRBJ2-5; 7 bases fit TRBD1. V shed 5 bases, J shed 2 bases, and the junction held 5 bases outside the gene matches. Germline CDR1 LNHNV, CDR2 YYDKDF (reference sequence). The CDR3 is 14 amino acids. The CDR3 is CATSPRQGQETQYF. The CDR3 DNA reads TGTGCCACCAGCCCCCGACAGGGTCAAGAGACCCAGTACTTC.

V is TRBV13 and J is TRBJ2-7; 11 bases map to TRBD2. The CDR3 has 15 amino acids. The V gene's germline CDR1 is PRHDT and CDR2 FYEKMQ (reference sequence). The ends lost 6 bases at V and 3 bases at J; junction bases unmatched: 7. CDR3 nucleotides: TGTGCCAGCAGTCCGGGACTAGCGGAGTTCTACGAGCAGTACTTC. Translated, it gives CASSPGLAEFYEQYF.

This rearrangement joins TRBV5-4 to TRBJ2-1; 8 bases map to TRBD2. Germline V gene lookup returns CDR1 SGHNT and CDR2 YYREEE (reference sequence). The V segment lost 0 bases and the J segment 9 bases; nucleotides outside the gene matches: 5. CDR3 length: 14 amino acids. CDR3 sequence: CASSLASGLVEQFF. CDR3 DNA sequence: TGTGCCAGCAGCTTGGCTAGCGGGCTTGTTGAGCAGTTCTTC.

The CDR3 sequence: CASRQTGVETQYF. As DNA, the CDR3 is TGTGCCAGCAGACAGACAGGGGTTGAGACCCAGTACTTC. V usage is TRBV11-2 and J usage is TRBJ2-5, with 8 bases matching TRBD1. CDR3 length: 13 amino acids. V shed 6 bases, J shed 5 bases, and the junction held 5 bases outside the gene matches. CDR1 SGHAT and CDR2 FQNNGV come from the germline V gene.

This clone showed up just a few times. The genes are TRBV2 and TRBJ2-5; D gene unclear. Trimming took off 3 bases at V and 9 bases at J, with 8 bases between the two ends. This CDR3 is 11 amino acids long. The germline CDR1 and CDR2 sequences are SNHLY and FYNNEI. CDR3 residues: CASSDKTAQYF. The CDR3 nucleotides read TGTGCCAGCAGTGATAAAACGGCCCAGTACTTC.

This clone was picked up a small number of times. The CDR3 sequence: CASSLDAGAMNTEAFF. CDR3 bases: TGCGCCAGCAGCTTGGATGCGGGGGCCATGAACACTGAAGCTTTCTTT. The J gene is TRBJ1-1, the V gene TRBV5-1, with D perhaps TRBD1 (6 bases). Germline V gene data show CDR1 as SGHRS and CDR2 as YFSETQ. The CDR3 contains 16 residues. V shed 0 bases and J shed 0 bases, with 12 bases lying between them. Variable domain in full (rest from reference TRBV5-1 and TRBJ1-1): KAGVTQTPRYLIKTRGQQVTLSCSPISGHRSVSWYQQTPGQGLQFLFEYFSETQRNKGNFPGRFSGRQFSNSRSEMNVSTLELGDSALYLCASSLDAGAMNTEAFFGQGTRLTVV.

The chain recombines TRBV7-8 with TRBJ1-1; a possible D gene is TRBD1 (6 bases). Per germline, CDR1 SGHVS and CDR2 FQNEAQ. V was pared by 1 base and J by 6 bases, with 6 bases between. The CDR3 spans 12 residues. The CDR3 region is CASSLGGPEAFF. The CDR3 DNA follows: TGTGCCAGCAGCTTAGGGGGGCCTGAAGCTTTCTTT.

The CDR3 DNA reads TGCAGCGTTGCGACAGGACTCATGAACACTGAAGCTTTCTTT. Amino acid sequence: CSVATGLMNTEAFF. The chain joins TRBV29-1 to TRBJ1-1; D is perhaps TRBD1 (6 bases). The CDR3 is 14 amino acids. CDR1 SQVTM and CDR2 ANQGSEA come from the germline V gene. Trimming stripped 4 bases from V and 0 bases from J, with 12 bases between.

The chain couples TRBV10-2 to TRBJ2-1, with 15 bases lining up with TRBD2. This CDR3 region has 18 residues. The ends lost 4 bases at V and 4 bases at J; junction bases unmatched: 8. CDR1 and CDR2 (germline): WSHSY, SAAADI. The CDR3 DNA reads TGCGCCAGCAGTGCTCCACCCGGGACTAGCGGGAGGTACAATGAGCAGTTCTTC. Translating gives CASSAPPGTSGRYNEQFF.

This clone was detected a few times. The gene calls are TRBV9 and TRBJ2-1, with 8 bases aligning to TRBD2. This CDR3 has 15 amino acids. Germline-derived CDR1 and CDR2 are SGDLS and YYNGEE. V was pared by 2 bases and J by 7 bases, with 8 bases of the junction left unmatched. CDR3 coding DNA: TGTGCCAGCAGCGTCGGCGGGAGGCTGACTAATGAGCAGTTCTTC. Translation gives CASSVGGRLTNEQFF.

The sample holds a few counts of this clone. The rearrangement joins TRBV15 to TRBJ2-7; 11 bases fit TRBD1. CDR1 is LNHNV and CDR2 is YYDKDF in the germline V gene (reference sequence). This CDR3 is built from 16 residues. The V segment lost 3 bases and the J segment 2 bases; nucleotides outside the gene matches: 6. The CDR3 DNA reads as TGTGCCACCAGCAGGGAGGGGGGACAGGGGGCCTACGAGCAGTACTTC. Translation gives CATSREGGQGAYEQYF.

This clone was counted a few times. The genes are TRBV4-1 and TRBJ2-5; 7 bases fit TRBD1. TRBJ2-7 explains the end of the DNA better; the J call may be wrong. Germline lookup yields CDR1 MGHRA and CDR2 YSYEKL. This CDR3 comprises 14 residues. The DNA for the CDR3 is TGCGCCAGCAGCCAAGAGGGACAGTACTACGAGCAGTACTTC. Translated, it gives CASSQEGQYYEQYF.

The CDR3 DNA follows: TGTGCTAGTGGCCCCGGGACACCTAACACCGGGGAGCTGTTTTTT. It is translated as CASGPGTPNTGELFF. The gene calls are TRBV12-5 and TRBJ2-2; the D gene is possibly TRBD1 (6 bases). Per germline, CDR1 LGHNT and CDR2 FRNRAP. This CDR3 is built from 15 residues. V lost 6 bases, J lost 2 bases, and 13 bases lay in between.

The sample holds a few counts of this clone. The chain couples TRBV13 to TRBJ2-1, with 13 bases identical to TRBD2. J gave up 0 bases and V 5 bases, and 10 bases lay outside the gene matches. CDR1 PRHDT and CDR2 FYEKMQ come from the germline V gene (reference sequence). The length of the CDR3 is 19 residues. The CDR3 DNA sequence: TGTGCCAGCAGCACCCGACTAGCGGGAGGCCGGAGCTCCTACAATGAGCAGTTCTTC. Protein product: CASSTRLAGGRSSYNEQFF. The full variable domain, in which reference TRBV13 and TRBJ2-1 provide the parts outside the CDR3, is AAGVIQSPRHLIKEKRETATLKCYPIPRHDTVYWYQQGPGQDPQFLISFYEKMQSDKGSIPDRFSAQQFSDYHSELNMSSLELGDSALYFCASSTRLAGGRSSYNEQFFGPGTRLTVL.

This clone was counted a few times. The J gene is TRBJ2-7, the V gene TRBV29-1; D gene uncertain. Deletions cut 6 bases from V and 0 bases from J, with 15 bases between. Germline V lookup: CDR1 SQVTM, CDR2 ANQGSEA. The CDR3 is 14 amino acids. The CDR3 nucleotides are TGCAGCGTGAGACTGGCCAGTCTCTCCTACGAGCAGTACTTC. Protein product: CSVRLASLSYEQYF.

This clone was seen a handful of times. This chain uses TRBV2 with TRBJ1-3; the D gene is possibly TRBD1 (6 bases). Germline CDR1 and CDR2: SNHLY and FYNNEI. Trimming took 8 bases from V and 6 from J, leaving 11 bases between them. The length of the CDR3 is 12 residues. DNA for the CDR3: TGTGCCAGCGGGAACAGGGAAAACACCATATATTTT. It yields the protein CASGNRENTIYF.

In its sample, this clone was seen a few times. This rearrangement joins TRBV5-1 to TRBJ2-7; D is perhaps TRBD2 (5 bases). CDR1 and CDR2 (germline): SGHRS, YFSETQ. The CDR3 runs 13 residues. V was cut by 7 bases and J by 2 bases, with 13 bases left in between. The DNA for the CDR3 is TGCGCCAGCTGGGGAGCGGAAACCTACGAGCAGTACTTC. Amino acids: CASWGAETYEQYF.

This clone occurred a few times. V and J are TRBV6-5 and TRBJ2-7; 10 bases line up with TRBD2. V trimming: 2 bases; J trimming: 3 bases; junction bases outside the gene matches: 7. Per the germline V gene, CDR1 is MNHEY and CDR2 is SVGAGI. There are 16 residues in the CDR3. CDR3 loop: CASSYGSASGSYEQYF. CDR3 coding DNA: TGTGCCAGCAGTTACGGTTCGGCTAGCGGGAGCTACGAGCAGTACTTC.

The rearrangement joins TRBV5-8 to TRBJ2-6, with 8 bases identical to TRBD1. The J segment lost 0 bases and the V segment lost 4 bases, leaving 6 bases of the junction unmatched. Germline V gives CDR1 SGHTS, CDR2 YDEGEE. This CDR3 comprises 17 residues. The CDR3: CASSLDRGPSGANVLTF. The CDR3 DNA sequence: TGTGCCAGCAGCCTCGACAGGGGCCCCTCTGGGGCCAACGTCCTGACTTTC. The entire variable domain, with the rest obtained from reference TRBV5-8 and TRBJ2-6, is as follows: EAGVTQSPTHLIKTRGQQATLRCSPISGHTSVYWYQQALGLGLQFLLWYDEGEERNRGNFPPRFSGRQFPNYSSELNVNALELEDSALYLCASSLDRGPSGANVLTFGAGSRLTVL.

This clone appeared a few times. The chain couples TRBV2 to TRBJ1-2, with 10 bases lining up with TRBD1. V lost 6 bases to trimming and J lost 5 bases; unmatched junction nucleotides: 9. Germline lookup yields CDR1 SNHLY and CDR2 FYNNEI. CDR3 length: 15 amino acids. For the CDR3, the DNA is TGTGCCAGCAGACTGACAGGGGGCAGAAGGTATGGCTACACCTTC. Translating it yields CASRLTGGRRYGYTF.

The J gene is TRBJ1-1, the V gene TRBV29-1; 9 nucleotides line up with TRBD1. CDR1 and CDR2 from the germline V gene are SQVTM and ANQGSEA. V was clipped by 5 bases and J by 4 bases; unmatched bases: 8. The CDR3 contains 14 residues. This CDR3 is CSVIRTGDGTEAFF. CDR3 DNA sequence: TGCAGCGTTATTAGGACAGGGGACGGCACTGAAGCTTTCTTT.

The gene calls are TRBV18 and TRBJ1-1; weak D call: TRBD1 (5 bases). This CDR3 region has 13 residues. Trimming removed 3 bases from V and 4 bases from J, with 9 bases in between. The germline V gene encodes CDR1 KGHSH and CDR2 LQKENI. The CDR3 loop is CASSPTEATEAFF. CDR3 bases: TGTGCCAGCTCACCGACAGAGGCCACTGAAGCTTTCTTT.

This clone appeared a few times. V usage is TRBV28 and J usage is TRBJ2-7; D may be TRBD1 (6 bases). V was clipped by 8 bases and J by 6 bases, with 11 bases between them. The CDR3 has 11 residues. Germline values: CDR1 MDHEN, CDR2 SYDVKM. The CDR3 DNA is TGTGCCAGCCAGGGGTGGTTCGAGCAGTACTTC. It codes for CASQGWFEQYF. The full variable domain, completed using reference TRBV28 and TRBJ2-7, is DVKVTQSSRYLVKRTGEKVFLECVQDMDHENMFWYRQDPGLGLRLIYFSYDVKMKEKGDIPEGYSVSREKKERFSLILESASTNQTSMYLCASQGWFEQYFGPGTRLTVT.

This clone was picked up a small number of times. One end of the junction does not line up with germline, which may come from a read error. The chain recombines TRBV4-1 with TRBJ1-5; D ambiguous. CDR3 length: 15 amino acids. Germline CDR1 MGHRA, CDR2 YSYEKL. CDR3 coding DNA: TGCGCCAGCGGCCAAGACCCAGGTTGGAATCAGCCCCAGCATTTT. Its translation: CASGQDPGWNQPQHF.

Only a few counts were recorded for this clone. V is TRBV11-2 and J is TRBJ2-7; 7 positions match TRBD2. The CDR3 contains 16 residues. Germline values: CDR1 SGHAT, CDR2 FQNNGV. Trimming took 4 bases from V and 0 from J; bases not matched to a gene: 9. The CDR3 protein is CASSSLRGRSSYEQYF. Written as DNA, the CDR3 is TGTGCCAGCAGCTCCCTGCGGGGGAGAAGCTCCTACGAGCAGTACTTC.